This T cell receptor beta chain was identified during a study of T-cell reconstitution after alpha-beta-depleted transplantation in children. Trimming removed 7 bases at V and 9 bases at J, with 16 bases between. Germline CDR1 SQVTM, CDR2 ANQGSEA. The CDR3 is made up of 12 amino acids. Unique molecular identifiers were built into the TCRbeta library. TCRdb ran MiXCR on the PCR reads and lists one entry per CDR3 protein. The sample records 190,000 or so distinct CDR3 sequences, approximately 6.8% being singletons. J is TRBJ2-1 and V is TRBV29-1; unclear D gene. This specimen was PBMCs from the stem cell graft donor, taken from the stem cell graft. The TCR sequence derives from a human donor who donated a stem cell graft to a child with Wiskott-Aldrich syndrome. Here the CDR3 reads CSAGTAPFEQFF. DNA of the CDR3: TGCAGCGCCGGTACAGCGCCTTTTGAGCAGTTCTTC.